The 18 T cell receptor beta chains given below trace back to one sample, sequenced in a study of OX40 agonist ivuxolimab in advanced cancers. Method: immunoSEQ multiplex PCR; TCRdb's copy keeps in-frame clones and lacks some. Of over 10,000 clones listed, around 80% are singletons. The sequencing used CD4+ or CD8+ T cells sorted from blood, collected in a trial of the OX40 agonist ivuxolimab. These receptors were taken from an adult with an advanced solid tumor such as melanoma, head and neck, liver or kidney cancer.

The chain recombines TRBV30 with TRBJ2-5, with no clear D. There are 13 residues in the CDR3. Trimming pared 5 bases from V and 5 bases from J, leaving 15 bases between. Germline V lookup: CDR1 GTSNPN, CDR2 SVGIG (reference sequence). The CDR3 sequence: CAWGVQASETQYF. The DNA for the CDR3 is TGTGCCTGGGGCGTACAAGCATCGGAGACCCAGTACTTC.

The chain joins TRBV5-5 to TRBJ1-4; a possible D gene is TRBD1 (6 bases). The CDR3 loop spans 14 amino acids. Trimming cost V 3 bases and J 9 bases, with 15 bases left between them. Germline loops: CDR1 SGHKS, CDR2 YYEKEE (reference sequence). CDR3: CASSSDRGLQKLFF. The CDR3 coding sequence is TGTGCCAGCAGCTCGGACAGAGGGTTGCAAAAACTGTTTTTT.

The chain carries TRBV27 and TRBJ2-1; the D is unclear. Trimming removed 1 base at V and 2 bases at J, with 3 bases between. The germline V gene encodes CDR1 MNHEY and CDR2 SMNVEV (reference sequence). CDR3 size: 13 residues. The CDR3 protein is CASSLWAYNEQFF. The CDR3 region has the DNA TGTGCCAGCAGTTTATGGGCCTACAATGAGCAGTTCTTC.

This chain joins TRBV6-1 and TRBJ2-7; D unclear. The V gene lost 5 bases and the J gene lost 0 bases, with 8 bases spanning the gap. The germline CDR1 and CDR2 sequences are MNHNS and SASEGT. The CDR3 length is 13 residues. CDR3 sequence reads: CASSSGISYEQYF. As DNA, the CDR3 is TGTGCCAGCAGTTCGGGTATCTCCTACGAGCAGTACTTC.

This chain links TRBV21-1 with TRBJ2-7; no check of the table's D call, TRBD2, against the DNA was made. TRBV21-1 corresponds to a pseudogene. There are 16 residues in the CDR3. Here the CDR3 DNA reads TGTGCCAGCAGCTTTCTAGAACGCGGGCCTCCCTACGAGCAGTACTTC. Amino acids: CASSFLERGPPYEQYF.

This sequence joins TRBV18 and TRBJ2-1; 7 bases are a match to TRBD2. Germline trimming cut 0 bases from V and 5 bases from J; bases unmatched to any gene: 7. This CDR3 is 16 amino acids long. Looked up from germline, CDR1 is KGHSH and CDR2 is LQKENI. The CDR3 loop is CASSPPRAGVDNEQFF. In DNA form, the CDR3 reads TGTGCCAGCTCACCACCTCGTGCGGGAGTAGACAATGAGCAGTTCTTC. Complete variable domain (other parts from reference TRBV18 and TRBJ2-1): NAGVMQNPRHLVRRRGQEARLRCSPMKGHSHVYWYRQLPEEGLKFMVYLQKENIIDESGMPKERFSAEFPKEGPSILRIQQVVRGDSAAYFCASSPPRAGVDNEQFFGPGTRLTVL.

The chain couples TRBV11-2 to TRBJ2-7; D unclear. The CDR3 has 15 residues. CDR1 is SGHAT and CDR2 is FQNNGV in the germline V gene. Trimming stripped 0 bases from V and 0 bases from J, with 9 bases between. As DNA, the CDR3 is TGTGCCAGCAGCTTAGATCTCGGCTACTCCTACGAGCAGTACTTC. Its protein product is CASSLDLGYSYEQYF. The complete variable domain, with remaining parts taken from reference TRBV11-2 and TRBJ2-7, reads EAGVAQSPRYKIIEKRQSVAFWCNPISGHATLYWYQQILGQGPKLLIQFQNNGVVDDSQLPKDRFSAERLKGVDSTLKIQPAKLEDSAVYLCASSLDLGYSYEQYFGPGTRLTVT.

V usage is TRBV6-5 and J usage is TRBJ2-7; 9 nucleotides agree with TRBD1. V shed 2 bases, J shed 2 bases, and the junction held 7 bases outside the gene matches. The germline V gene encodes CDR1 MNHEY and CDR2 SVGAGI. The CDR3 spans 16 residues. The DNA for the CDR3 is TGTGCCAGCAGTTACGGGGGACAGGGAAACCCCTACGAGCAGTACTTC. It specifies CASSYGGQGNPYEQYF.

This CDR3 is CASSEISRGTEAFF. CDR3 DNA: TGTGCCAGCAGTGAAATATCCAGGGGCACTGAAGCTTTCTTT. The J gene is TRBJ1-1, the V gene TRBV2; TRBD1 might be the D (6 bases). Germline CDR1 is SNHLY and CDR2 is FYNNEI. V was clipped by 2 bases and J by 4 bases, with 11 bases between them. The CDR3 is 14 amino acids.

The genes are TRBV6-1 and TRBJ2-5; D is unclear. CDR1 MNHNS and CDR2 SASEGT come from the germline V gene. The CDR3 runs to 13 residues. V was cut by 6 bases and J by 0 bases, with 8 bases left in between. The DNA of the CDR3 is TGTGCCAGCAGGGCCTTTTACCAAGAGACCCAGTACTTC. Translation gives CASRAFYQETQYF.

This chain connects TRBV5-4 to TRBJ1-2; D gene unclear. V was trimmed by 4 bases and J by 2 bases, leaving 12 bases between them. CDR3 length: 14 residues. Germline V CDR1 and CDR2: SGHNT, YYREEE (reference sequence). CDR3 in amino acids: CASSPALSNYGYTF. The CDR3, as DNA: TGTGCCAGCAGCCCAGCCCTATCAAACTATGGCTACACCTTC.

The chain employs TRBV7-2 and TRBJ1-2; D ambiguous. Germline V gene lookup returns CDR1 SGHTA and CDR2 FQGNSA. This CDR3 has 12 residues. The V gene lost 1 base and the J gene lost 7 bases, with 7 bases spanning the gap. As DNA, the CDR3 is TGTGCCAGCAGCTTAGACGTCGGTGGCTACACCTTC. The encoded protein is CASSLDVGGYTF. The full variable domain, completed using reference TRBV7-2 and TRBJ1-2, is GAGVSQSPSNKVTEKGKDVELRCDPISGHTALYWYRQSLGQGLEFLIYFQGNSAPDKSGLPSDRFSAERTGGSVSTLTIQRTQQEDSAVYLCASSLDVGGYTFGSGTRLTVV.

The chain recombines TRBV27 with TRBJ2-1, with D tentatively TRBD2 (5 bases). The CDR3 is made up of 14 amino acids. Germline loops: CDR1 MNHEY, CDR2 SMNVEV (reference sequence). Trimming stripped 2 bases from V and 4 bases from J, with 9 bases between. This chain's CDR3 is CASSLHTGYNEQFF. The CDR3 DNA is TGTGCCAGCAGTTTACACACGGGGTACAATGAGCAGTTCTTC.

The chain joins TRBV7-9 to TRBJ1-2; possible D gene TRBD1, 6 bases. V was cut by 1 base and J by 6 bases, with 18 bases left in between. The germline gives CDR1 SEHNR, CDR2 FQNEAQ (reference sequence). This CDR3 has 16 residues. Here the CDR3 reads CASSLDSGAGVDGYTF. The CDR3 coding sequence is TGTGCCAGCAGCTTAGATAGCGGTGCAGGGGTGGATGGCTACACCTTC. Drawing the rest from reference TRBV7-9 and TRBJ1-2, the complete variable domain is DTGVSQNPRHKITKRGQNVTFRCDPISEHNRLYWYRQTLGQGPEFLTYFQNEAQLEKSRLLSDRFSAERPKGSFSTLEIQRTEQGDSAMYLCASSLDSGAGVDGYTFGSGTRLTVV.

The chain joins TRBV11-1 to TRBJ1-3, with 7 bases identical to TRBD1. The V gene's germline CDR1 is SGHAT and CDR2 FQDESV (reference sequence). The V gene end was trimmed by 8 bases and the J gene end by 0 bases; junction bases not matched to a gene: 13. The CDR3 consists of 17 residues. The CDR3 here is CASAPGGHLGSGNTIYF. CDR3 in DNA: TGTGCCAGCGCCCCAGGGGGACACCTCGGCTCTGGAAACACCATATATTTT.

This clone is judged medium-sized. This sequence joins TRBV4-1 and TRBJ2-5, with a weak D call TRBD1 (6 bases). Germline CDR1 and CDR2: MGHRA and YSYEKL. The CDR3 runs to 16 residues. The V gene lost 0 bases and the J gene lost 2 bases, with 13 bases spanning the gap. CDR3 protein: CASSQEGTHSQETQYF. The DNA of the CDR3 is TGCGCCAGCAGCCAAGAGGGGACACATTCTCAAGAGACCCAGTACTTC.

This chain links TRBV19 with TRBJ1-5, with D tentatively TRBD1 (5 bases). This CDR3 contains 17 residues. The germline V gene has CDR1 LNHDA and CDR2 SQIVND (reference sequence). The V end was cut by 4 bases, the J end by 4 bases, with 20 bases between. As DNA, the CDR3 is TGTGCCAGTAGTACCTGGGGTATACAGGCTGGGAATCAGCCCCAGCATTTT. It specifies CASSTWGIQAGNQPQHF.

The chain uses TRBV28 and TRBJ1-4; 9 nucleotides agree with TRBD1. Germline assignment: CDR1 MDHEN and CDR2 SYDVKM. This CDR3 region has 17 residues. J was trimmed by 0 bases and V by 4 bases; bases with no gene match: 6. In nucleotides, the CDR3 is TGTGCCAGCAGTTGGGGGACAGGGCCTTCAACTAATGAAAAACTGTTTTTT. Its translation: CASSWGTGPSTNEKLFF.